This TCR beta chain comes out of a study of blood T cell repertoires in COVID-19. V gave up 6 bases and J gave up 4 bases, with 12 bases separating them. This CDR3 contains 13 residues. Germline CDR1 is ENHRY and CDR2 is SYGVKD. In the original analysis: Reference gene primer amplification in the assay estimated nucleated cell counts. Assay: immunoSEQ multiplex PCR; the TCRdb copy retains only in-frame clones and omits some. The V and J calls and the clone size are those of that table, but D and trimming were determined from the DNA. The sample consists of roughly 120,000 clones, 70% to 90% of them appearing once.

The chain recombines TRBV10-3 with TRBJ1-2, with D possibly being TRBD1 (5 bases). This TCR was recovered from a human donor in a cohort sampled during active COVID-19. The source material was peripheral blood. The CDR3 DNA reads TGTGCCATCAGACCGCCGGGGGTCTATGGCTACACCTTC. Amino acid sequence: CAIRPPGVYGYTF.